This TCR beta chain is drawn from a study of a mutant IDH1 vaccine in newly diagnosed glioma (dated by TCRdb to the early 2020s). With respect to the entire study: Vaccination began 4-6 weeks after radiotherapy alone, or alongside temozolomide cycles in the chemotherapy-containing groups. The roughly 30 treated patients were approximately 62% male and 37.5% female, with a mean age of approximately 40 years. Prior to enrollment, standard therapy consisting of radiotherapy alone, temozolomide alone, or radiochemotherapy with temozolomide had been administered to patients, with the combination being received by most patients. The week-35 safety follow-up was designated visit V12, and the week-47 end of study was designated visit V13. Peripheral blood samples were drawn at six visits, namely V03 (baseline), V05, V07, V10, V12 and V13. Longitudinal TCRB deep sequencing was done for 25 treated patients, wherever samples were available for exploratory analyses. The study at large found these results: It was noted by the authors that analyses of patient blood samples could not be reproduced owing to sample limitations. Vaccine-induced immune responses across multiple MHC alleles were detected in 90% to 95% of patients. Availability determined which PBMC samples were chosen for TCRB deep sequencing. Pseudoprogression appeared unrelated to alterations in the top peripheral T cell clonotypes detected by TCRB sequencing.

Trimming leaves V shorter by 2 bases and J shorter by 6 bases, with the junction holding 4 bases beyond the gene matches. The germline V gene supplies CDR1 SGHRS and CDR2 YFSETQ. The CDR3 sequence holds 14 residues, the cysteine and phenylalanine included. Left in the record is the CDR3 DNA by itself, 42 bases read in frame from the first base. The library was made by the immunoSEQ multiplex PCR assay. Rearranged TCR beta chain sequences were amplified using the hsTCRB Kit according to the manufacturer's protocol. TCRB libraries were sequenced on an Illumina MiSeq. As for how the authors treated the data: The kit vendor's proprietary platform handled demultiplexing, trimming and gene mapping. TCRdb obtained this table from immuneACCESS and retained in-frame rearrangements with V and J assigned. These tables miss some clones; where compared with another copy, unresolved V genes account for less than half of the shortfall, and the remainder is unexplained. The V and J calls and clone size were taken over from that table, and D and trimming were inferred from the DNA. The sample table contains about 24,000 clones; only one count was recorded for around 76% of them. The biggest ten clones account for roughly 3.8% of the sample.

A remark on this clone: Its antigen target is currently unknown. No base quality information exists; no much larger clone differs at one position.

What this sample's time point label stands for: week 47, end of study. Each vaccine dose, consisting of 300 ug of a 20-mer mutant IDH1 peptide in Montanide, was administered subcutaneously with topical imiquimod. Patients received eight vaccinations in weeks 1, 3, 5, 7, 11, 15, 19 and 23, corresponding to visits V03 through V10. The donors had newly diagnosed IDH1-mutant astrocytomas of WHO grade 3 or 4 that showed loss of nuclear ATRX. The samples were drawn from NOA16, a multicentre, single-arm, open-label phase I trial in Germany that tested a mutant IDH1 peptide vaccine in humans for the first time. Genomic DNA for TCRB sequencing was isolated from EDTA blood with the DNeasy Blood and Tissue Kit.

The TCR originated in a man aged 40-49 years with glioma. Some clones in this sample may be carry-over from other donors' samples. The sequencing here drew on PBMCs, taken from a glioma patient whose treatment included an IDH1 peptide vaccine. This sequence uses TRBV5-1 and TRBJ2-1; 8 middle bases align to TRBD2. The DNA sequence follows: TGCGCCAGCAGCTTCGCGGGGGGCCCCAATGAGCAGTTCTTC. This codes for CASSFAGGPNEQFF. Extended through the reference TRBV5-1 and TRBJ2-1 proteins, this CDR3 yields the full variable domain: KAGVTQTPRYLIKTRGQQVTLSCSPISGHRSVSWYQQTPGQGLQFLFEYFSETQRNKGNFPGRFSGRQFSNSRSEMNVSTLELGDSALYLCASSFAGGPNEQFFGPGTRLTVL.